One and the same sample provided the 21 T cell receptor beta chains below, sequenced in a study of blood T cells in healthy people across ages. PCR was performed a second time for about 7 to 12 cycles using a sample-barcoded 5' primer and a J-beta primer mix. TCRdb re-called the 5' RACE reads with MiXCR, one entry per CDR3 protein. The sample carries some 1.4 million distinct CDR3 sequences, 42% recorded once. Sequenced material: blood. Every receptor here comes from a woman aged 18-35 years in good health.

V and J are TRBV6-5 and TRBJ2-7, with a possible D match to TRBD2 (6 bases). The J call may be wrong; the DNA end is better matched by TRBJ2-5. The CDR3 loop spans 16 amino acids. CDR1 and CDR2 from the germline V gene are MNHEY and SVGAGI. CDR3 loop: CASSYPRKRREETQYF. The CDR3 DNA follows: TGTGCCAGCAGTTACCCACGAAAGCGGAGGGAAGAGACCCAGTACTTC.

This chain uses TRBV12-3 or TRBV12-4 with TRBJ1-5, with D possibly matching TRBD1 (5 bases). Trimming took 3 bases from V and 5 from J, leaving 11 bases between them. The length of the CDR3 is 14 residues. The CDR3 spells CASSFSGNYQPQHF. In nucleotides, the CDR3 is TGTGCCAGCAGTTTTTCAGGGAACTATCAGCCCCAGCATTTT.

This clonotype was seen just once. The chain joins TRBV5-1 to TRBJ1-1; weak D call: TRBD1 (5 bases). The length of the CDR3 is 15 residues. The germline V gene encodes CDR1 SGHRS and CDR2 YFSETQ. Trimming pared 3 bases from V and 6 bases from J, leaving 18 bases between. The CDR3 DNA sequence: TGCGCCAGCAGCTCCGTAGGCCCCAGGGACGCTGAAGCTTTCTTT. Amino acid sequence: CASSSVGPRDAEAFF.

DNA of the CDR3: TGTGCCATCAGTGTGGGGGCGCAGGGATCGAACTATGGCTACACCTTC. This codes for CAISVGAQGSNYGYTF. The V call is TRBV10-3, the J call TRBJ1-2, with D perhaps TRBD1 (6 bases). Germline lookup yields CDR1 ENHRY and CDR2 SYGVKD. There are 16 residues in the CDR3. Trimming left V 4 bases short and J 2 bases short, with 17 bases between.

V and J are TRBV29-1 and TRBJ1-2, with TRBD1 matching 9 bases. Trimming at V came to 6 bases and at J to 7 bases, leaving 12 bases not matched to a gene. The CDR3 length is 14 residues. The germline CDR1 and CDR2 sequences are SQVTM and ANQGSEA. The CDR3: CSVPSRDRVGGYTF. For the CDR3, the DNA is TGCAGCGTCCCCTCCCGGGACAGGGTCGGTGGCTACACCTTC.

This clonotype was counted a few times. The V gene is TRBV29-1, the J gene TRBJ1-1; TRBD1 might be the D (6 bases). Germline CDR1 reads SQVTM; CDR2 reads ANQGSEA. V was pared by 6 bases and J by 0 bases, with 8 bases between. The CDR3 has 12 residues. CDR3 amino acids: CSVRGMNTEAFF. CDR3 DNA sequence: TGCAGCGTCAGGGGAATGAACACTGAAGCTTTCTTT.

The chain joins TRBV5-1 to TRBJ2-1, with D perhaps matching TRBD1 (6 bases). Trimming left V 0 bases short and J 7 bases short, with 14 bases between. The CDR3 consists of 15 residues. CDR1 and CDR2 (germline): SGHRS, YFSETQ. DNA for the CDR3: TGCGCCAGCAGCTTGGAGGGGGTCGTTGGGAATGAGCAGTTCTTC. It specifies CASSLEGVVGNEQFF.

This clonotype was found a few times. The CDR3 coding sequence is TGTGCCAGCAGTGAAGCAGGGGCTAGCGGGAGTGATACGCAGTATTTT. This encodes CASSEAGASGSDTQYF. The chain has TRBV6-1 and TRBJ2-3, with 10 positions matching TRBD2. Germline values: CDR1 MNHNS, CDR2 SASEGT. Trimming removed 0 bases from V and 6 bases from J; junction bases left unmatched: 6. CDR3 length: 16 residues.

This clonotype was seen repeatedly, ten times or more. V and J are TRBV10-3 and TRBJ2-3; 9 bases fit TRBD1. The V gene's germline CDR1 is ENHRY and CDR2 SYGVKD. Trimming took 7 bases from V and 4 from J; bases not matched to a gene: 9. The CDR3 is 15 amino acids. The CDR3 nucleotides are TGTGCCATCAAGGGGACAGGGAATTGGGCAGATACGCAGTATTTT. Amino acid sequence: CAIKGTGNWADTQYF.

The V call is TRBV20-1, the J call TRBJ1-5; 9 bases match TRBD1. CDR1 DFQATT and CDR2 SNEGSKA come from the germline V gene (reference sequence). With V trimmed by 0 bases and J by 2 bases, 26 bases remained unmatched. The CDR3 runs 23 residues. The CDR3 region has the DNA TGCAGTGCTAGAGATTCGGTTCAAATACAAGCCGGGACAGGGCTTTTGCGCAATCAGCCCCAGCATTTT. As protein: CSARDSVQIQAGTGLLRNQPQHF.

This clonotype was seen a handful of times. The V gene is TRBV10-3, the J gene TRBJ2-1, with 9 bases lining up with TRBD2. V lost 5 bases, J lost 6 bases, and 8 bases stayed unmatched. This CDR3 contains 15 residues. In germline, CDR1 is ENHRY, CDR2 SYGVKD. CDR3 protein: CAISNLSGRGNEQFF. CDR3 sequence (DNA): TGTGCCATCAGTAACCTTAGCGGGAGAGGCAATGAGCAGTTCTTC.

This sequence joins TRBV20-1 and TRBJ2-2; D not resolved. Trimming took off 0 bases at V and 1 base at J, with 12 bases between the two ends. The CDR3 totals 16 residues. The germline V gene encodes CDR1 DFQATT and CDR2 SNEGSKA (reference sequence). This chain's CDR3 is CSAREYGGGNTGELFF. Written as DNA, the CDR3 is TGCAGTGCTAGAGAGTATGGTGGCGGGAACACCGGGGAGCTGTTTTTT.

This chain joins TRBV20-1 and TRBJ2-5, with no clear D. From germline, CDR1 is DFQATT and CDR2 SNEGSKA (reference sequence). CDR3 length: 13 amino acids. The ends were cut back, 6 bases at V and 1 base at J, with 12 bases in the middle. CDR3 protein: CSALEDAQETQYF. CDR3 DNA sequence: TGCAGTGCCCTGGAAGATGCCCAAGAGACCCAGTACTTC.

This clonotype was recorded only once. This chain uses TRBV9 with TRBJ1-1; D gene uncertain. Germline V CDR1 and CDR2: SGDLS, YYNGEE. The V gene lost 0 bases and the J gene lost 0 bases, with 9 bases spanning the gap. The length of the CDR3 is 15 residues. CDR3 coding DNA: TGTGCCAGCAGCGTAGATCCCCAGATGAACACTGAAGCTTTCTTT. Its translation is CASSVDPQMNTEAFF.

This clonotype came up once. The CDR3 DNA reads TGCGCCAGCAGCCAAGATAGTACTAGCGGACACAGTGAGCAGTTCTTC. It specifies CASSQDSTSGHSEQFF. This chain joins TRBV4-1 and TRBJ2-1, with TRBD2 identical over 8 bases. In germline, CDR1 is MGHRA, CDR2 YSYEKL. With 0 bases clipped from V and 9 bases from J, the junction kept 10 bases outside the gene matches. The CDR3 has 16 amino acids.

The chain recombines TRBV24-1 with TRBJ2-5, with 11 bases identical to TRBD1. The ends lost 0 bases at V and 1 base at J; junction bases unmatched: 3. The length of the CDR3 is 17 residues. Germline assignment: CDR1 KGHDR and CDR2 SFDVKD. In DNA form, the CDR3 reads TGTGCCACCAGTGATTTGGGACAGGGGGCCTTCCAAGAGACCCAGTACTTC. This codes for CATSDLGQGAFQETQYF.

The chain combines TRBV28 with TRBJ2-1; tentatively, D is TRBD2 (6 bases). The CDR3 has 14 residues. Germline V gene sequence: CDR1 MDHEN, CDR2 SYDVKM. V shed 4 bases and J shed 9 bases, with 16 bases lying between them. The CDR3: CASSSPGLGGEQFF. CDR3 sequence (DNA): TGTGCCAGCAGTTCGCCGGGACTCGGAGGTGAGCAGTTCTTC.

The V gene is TRBV10-3, the J gene TRBJ2-7, with 9 bases identical to TRBD2. CDR1 ENHRY and CDR2 SYGVKD come from the germline V gene. With 10 bases clipped from V and 4 bases from J, the junction kept 8 bases outside the gene matches. This CDR3 spans 13 amino acids. Here the CDR3 reads CASRGLAQYEQYF. CDR3 DNA sequence: TGTGCCAGCAGGGGACTAGCACAGTACGAGCAGTACTTC.

The chain joins TRBV2 to TRBJ2-3, with 8 bases lining up with TRBD2. Germline V gives CDR1 SNHLY, CDR2 FYNNEI. The CDR3 runs to 15 residues. The trim removed 7 bases at V and 1 base at J, leaving 7 bases unmatched. CDR3: CASNPLRGGTDTQYF. CDR3 in DNA: TGTGCCAGCAACCCGTTGCGGGGGGGCACAGATACGCAGTATTTT.

This clonotype was counted a few times. J is TRBJ2-1 and V is TRBV20-1; D call uncertain. This CDR3 spans 13 amino acids. The germline CDR1 and CDR2 sequences are DFQATT and SNEGSKA (reference sequence). The V end lost 4 bases, the J end lost 5 bases, and 12 bases lay between the germline ends. The CDR3 DNA reads as TGCAGTGCTACCCCGCCCCCCCACAATGAGCAGTTCTTC. Protein sequence: CSATPPPHNEQFF.

The chain uses TRBV20-1 and TRBJ2-1; the match to TRBD1 covers 7 bases. Trimming took 5 bases from V and 7 from J; bases not matched to a gene: 8. The CDR3 runs to 13 residues. Per germline, CDR1 DFQATT and CDR2 SNEGSKA (reference sequence). CDR3 nucleotides: TGCAGTGCTGGTAAAACAGGGGAGAATGAGCAGTTCTTC. As protein: CSAGKTGENEQFF.